This TCR beta chain stems from a study of post-analysis software for immune sequencing data. Study details: Courses of disease covered relapsing-remitting, secondary progressive and progressive-relapsing multiple sclerosis. General study findings and limits: Controls had significantly higher normalized Chao1 diversity than multiple sclerosis patients. Elevated frequency relative to controls characterized about 5 TRBV segments in patients, TRBV5-6, TRBV5-1 and TRBV20-1 among them. By F measure, samples from a shared preparation batch strongly co-clustered.

The CDR3 has 15 residues. CDR1 is DFQATT and CDR2 is SNEGSKA in the germline V gene (reference sequence). Trimming stripped 6 bases from V and 10 bases from J, with 22 bases between. This clonotype was observed a few times. What it recognizes is unknown. Every TCR beta cDNA library bore unique molecular identifiers. TCRdb itself ran the PCR reads through MiXCR, one entry per CDR3 protein. This sample has 700,000 to 800,000 distinct CDR3 sequences, with around 27% found just once. This clonotype was obtained from a girl under 18 with multiple sclerosis. This chain uses TRBV20-1 with TRBJ1-6, with D perhaps matching TRBD1 (5 bases). Sequencing was done on a sample of blood. CDR3 sequence (DNA): TGCAGTGCAAACTTCCTAAAGGGACGGGAATCACCCCTCCACTTT. This codes for CSANFLKGRESPLHF.